The 3 T cell receptor beta chains below were found in one sample sequenced in a study of blood T cell repertoires in COVID-19. Profiling relied on immunoSEQ multiplex PCR, and the TCRdb table lists in-frame clones only, not all of them. This table has over 350,000 clones, around 88% appearing once. The sequenced sample was peripheral blood. These receptor sequences come from a woman in her thirties with acute or convalescent COVID-19.

V and J are TRBV4-1 and TRBJ2-4; D may be TRBD2 (5 bases). The germline V and J ends were trimmed by 6 bases and 7 bases, with 19 bases remaining between them. Per the germline V gene, CDR1 is MGHRA and CDR2 is YSYEKL. This CDR3 region has 15 residues. Here the CDR3 reads CASSPPPGRGNIQYF. CDR3 DNA sequence: TGCGCCAGCAGTCCTCCCCCGGGCCGCGGGAACATTCAGTACTTC.

This rearrangement joins TRBV28 to TRBJ1-5; 8 nucleotides line up with TRBD1. Per the germline V gene, CDR1 is MDHEN and CDR2 is SYDVKM. The CDR3 totals 14 residues. The junction had 6 bases not matched to a gene; V was cut back by 6 bases and J by 5 bases. CDR3 residues: CASRKSQGDQPQHF. The DNA for the CDR3 is TGTGCCAGCAGAAAGTCACAGGGGGATCAGCCCCAGCATTTT.

The table lists this clone with a few counts. CDR3 in DNA: TGTGCCAGCCGACTAGGAACCGGTCGGGACAATGAGCAGTTCTTC. Translated: CASRLGTGRDNEQFF. The chain recombines TRBV7-9 with TRBJ2-1, with D tentatively TRBD2 (6 bases). Trimming cost V 8 bases and J 5 bases, with 19 bases left between them. This CDR3 is built from 15 residues. Per germline, CDR1 SEHNR and CDR2 FQNEAQ (reference sequence).